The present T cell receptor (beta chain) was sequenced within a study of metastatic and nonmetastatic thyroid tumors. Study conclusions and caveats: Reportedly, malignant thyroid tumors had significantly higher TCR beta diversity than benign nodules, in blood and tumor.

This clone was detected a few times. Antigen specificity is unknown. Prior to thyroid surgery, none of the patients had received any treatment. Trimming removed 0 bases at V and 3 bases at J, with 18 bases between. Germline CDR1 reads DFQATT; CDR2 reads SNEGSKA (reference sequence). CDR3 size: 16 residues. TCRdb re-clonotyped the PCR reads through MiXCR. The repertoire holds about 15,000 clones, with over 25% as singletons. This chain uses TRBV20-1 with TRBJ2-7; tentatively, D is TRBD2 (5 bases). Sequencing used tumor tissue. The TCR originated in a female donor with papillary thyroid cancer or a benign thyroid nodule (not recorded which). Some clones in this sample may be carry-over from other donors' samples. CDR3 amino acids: CSARDFKSSTSYEQYF. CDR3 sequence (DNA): TGCAGTGCTAGAGATTTTAAAAGTAGTACTAGCTACGAGCAGTACTTC.